Listed below are T cell receptor beta chains from one sample, sequenced in a study of CD8+CD57+ T cells in acquired aplastic anemia. TCRdb called the reads again in MiXCR, with one record for every CDR3 protein. The sample carries roughly 200,000 distinct CDR3 sequences, 50% to 70% recorded once. Sample: sorted CD4+, CD8+, or CD8+CD57+ T cells (not recorded which) from PBMCs. These receptors were collected from a human donor with aplastic anemia. Both conserved end residues are part of each CDR3. The D gene is left open where the match is weak. Some rows have no size entry. The others give once, few or many, or a class for an expanded clone.

v_call: TRBV9; clone_size: NA; j_call: TRBJ1-5; d_call: TRBD1; cdr3_nt: TGTGCCAGCAGTCACGACGTCGACAGGGGCGGACTTAATCAGCCCCAGCATTTT; cdr3_aa: CASSHDVDRGGLNQPQHF
v_call: TRBV25-1; clone_size: many; j_call: TRBJ2-4; d_call: NA; cdr3_nt: TGTGCCAGCAGTGCCGGGACCTCAGGGGACATTCAGTACTTC; cdr3_aa: CASSAGTSGDIQYF
v_call: TRBV6-5; clone_size: NA; j_call: TRBJ2-7; d_call: NA; cdr3_nt: TGTGCCAGCAGGACCCCAGGTCACTACGAGCAGTACTTC; cdr3_aa: CASRTPGHYEQYF
v_call: TRBV20-1; clone_size: NA; j_call: TRBJ2-1; d_call: NA; cdr3_nt: TGCAGTGCTAGAGGTCTAGCGTCCACCTACAATGAGCAGTTCTTC; cdr3_aa: CSARGLASTYNEQFF
v_call: TRBV20-1; clone_size: few; j_call: TRBJ2-2; d_call: NA; cdr3_nt: TGCAGTGCTAGAAGGGCCGGGGAGCTGTTTTTT; cdr3_aa: CSARRAGELFF
v_call: TRBV7-3; clone_size: NA; j_call: TRBJ2-7; d_call: TRBD2; cdr3_nt: TGTGCCAGCGGACTAGCGGGGGGCAACTACGAGCAGTACTTC; cdr3_aa: CASGLAGGNYEQYF
v_call: TRBV7-9; clone_size: NA; j_call: TRBJ1-3; d_call: NA; cdr3_nt: TGTGCCAGCAGCTTAGAATTCCAGGGAAAGGGGAGAAACACCATATATTTT; cdr3_aa: CASSLEFQGKGRNTIYF
v_call: TRBV2; clone_size: NA; j_call: TRBJ1-1; d_call: TRBD1; cdr3_nt: TGTGCCAGCAGTGGACGGGGAGGGGGCTTTGCTGAAGCTTTCTTT; cdr3_aa: CASSGRGGGFAEAFF
v_call: TRBV5-4; clone_size: NA; j_call: TRBJ2-5; d_call: TRBD2; cdr3_nt: TGTGCCAGCAGCTTGTGGCTAGCGGGGCTAGAGACCCAGTACTTC; cdr3_aa: CASSLWLAGLETQYF
v_call: TRBV29-1; clone_size: NA; j_call: TRBJ1-2; d_call: TRBD1; cdr3_nt: TGCAGCGTTGAAGATCCGGAGGGGGCGCAGTACTATGGCTACACCTTC; cdr3_aa: CSVEDPEGAQYYGYTF
v_call: TRBV7-2; clone_size: NA; j_call: TRBJ2-7; d_call: TRBD2; cdr3_nt: TGTGCCAGCAGCCCCGTAGCGGGCGTATACTCCTACGAGCAGTACTTC; cdr3_aa: CASSPVAGVYSYEQYF
v_call: TRBV5-4; clone_size: many; j_call: TRBJ2-7; d_call: TRBD2; cdr3_nt: TGTGCCAGCAGCCCAGCCTTAGCGGGGGCTGGGTACGAGCAGTACTTC; cdr3_aa: CASSPALAGAGYEQYF
v_call: TRBV5-1; clone_size: once; j_call: TRBJ1-2; d_call: NA; cdr3_nt: TGCGCCAGCAGCCTAATAAATGGGCAGGGTGGCTATGGCTACACCTTC; cdr3_aa: CASSLINGQGGYGYTF
v_call: TRBV10-2; clone_size: NA; j_call: TRBJ1-2; d_call: NA; cdr3_nt: TGCGCCAGCAGTGCTTTCAGGGGCGATGGCTACACCTTC; cdr3_aa: CASSAFRGDGYTF
v_call: TRBV11-3; clone_size: NA; j_call: TRBJ2-2; d_call: NA; cdr3_nt: TGTGCCAGCAGCTTCCGGGACTCGAACACCGGGGAGCTGTTTTTT; cdr3_aa: CASSFRDSNTGELFF
v_call: TRBV24-1; clone_size: few; j_call: TRBJ2-1; d_call: NA; cdr3_nt: TGTGCCACCAGGGCGGAAAACTACAATGAGCAGTTCTTC; cdr3_aa: CATRAENYNEQFF
v_call: TRBV2; clone_size: NA; j_call: TRBJ2-2; d_call: NA; cdr3_nt: TGTGCCAGCAGTGGCAGATCGAACACCGGGGAGCTGTTTTTT; cdr3_aa: CASSGRSNTGELFF
v_call: TRBV5-1; clone_size: NA; j_call: TRBJ1-1; d_call: NA; cdr3_nt: TGCGCCAGCAGCTTTGGCGGGTATACTGAAGCTTTCTTT; cdr3_aa: CASSFGGYTEAFF
v_call: TRBV12-3/TRBV12-4; clone_size: once; j_call: TRBJ1-1; d_call: NA; cdr3_nt: TGTGCCAGCCGGGAGCAGTCCGAAGCTTTCTTT; cdr3_aa: CASREQSEAFF
v_call: TRBV2; clone_size: NA; j_call: TRBJ2-3; d_call: TRBD2; cdr3_nt: TGTGCCAGCAGGCCTAGCGGGGGGATCACAGATACGCAGTATTTT; cdr3_aa: CASRPSGGITDTQYF